This TCR beta chain was recorded in a study of identical twins. The CDR3 sequence is 15 residues long. Germline lookup yields CDR1 MNHNS and CDR2 SASEGT. V shed 6 bases, J shed 9 bases, and the junction held 7 bases outside the gene matches. From the 5' RACE reads, TCRdb called clonotypes with MiXCR, one entry per CDR3 protein. The profile shows hundreds of thousands of distinct CDR3 sequences, around 6.1% of them singletons. Study-level findings and limits: Partly confounded zero-insertion analyses could result from invariant MAIT and iNKT cells.

On this clonotype itself: Its specificity is not known.

This sequence joins TRBV6-1 and TRBJ2-1; 14 bases align to TRBD2. This sequence originates from a man aged 18 to 30 in good health. The sample taken for sequencing was naive T cells sorted from blood. CDR3 sequence reads: CASSPGTSGGREQFF. CDR3 coding DNA: TGTGCCAGCAGCCCCGGGACTAGCGGGGGCCGTGAGCAGTTCTTC.